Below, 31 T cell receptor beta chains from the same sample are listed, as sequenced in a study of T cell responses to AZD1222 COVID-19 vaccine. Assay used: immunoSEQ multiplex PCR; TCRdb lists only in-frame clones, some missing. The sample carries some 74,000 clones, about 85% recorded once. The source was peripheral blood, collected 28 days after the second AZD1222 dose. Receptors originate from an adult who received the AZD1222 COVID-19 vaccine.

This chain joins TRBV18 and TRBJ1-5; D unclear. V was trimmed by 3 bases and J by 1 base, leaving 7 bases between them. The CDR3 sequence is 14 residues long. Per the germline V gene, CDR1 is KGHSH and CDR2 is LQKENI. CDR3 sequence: CASSPGQSNQPQHF. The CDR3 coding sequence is TGTGCCAGCTCACCCGGGCAGAGCAATCAGCCCCAGCATTTT. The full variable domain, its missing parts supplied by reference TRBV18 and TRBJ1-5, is NAGVMQNPRHLVRRRGQEARLRCSPMKGHSHVYWYRQLPEEGLKFMVYLQKENIIDESGMPKERFSAEFPKEGPSILRIQQVVRGDSAAYFCASSPGQSNQPQHFGDGTRLSIL.

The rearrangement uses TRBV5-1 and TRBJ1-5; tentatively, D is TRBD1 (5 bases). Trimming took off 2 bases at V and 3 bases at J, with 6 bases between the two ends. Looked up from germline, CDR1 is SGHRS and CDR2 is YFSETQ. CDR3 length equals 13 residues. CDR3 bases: TGCGCCAGCAGCTTCGGGACCAATCAGCCCCAGCATTTT. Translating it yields CASSFGTNQPQHF.

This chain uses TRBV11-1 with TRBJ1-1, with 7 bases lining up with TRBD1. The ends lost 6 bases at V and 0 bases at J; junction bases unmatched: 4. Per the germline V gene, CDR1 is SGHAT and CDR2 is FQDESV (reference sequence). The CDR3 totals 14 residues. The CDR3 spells CASRAGQLNTEAFF. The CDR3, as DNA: TGTGCCAGCAGGGCGGGACAGCTGAACACTGAAGCTTTCTTT.

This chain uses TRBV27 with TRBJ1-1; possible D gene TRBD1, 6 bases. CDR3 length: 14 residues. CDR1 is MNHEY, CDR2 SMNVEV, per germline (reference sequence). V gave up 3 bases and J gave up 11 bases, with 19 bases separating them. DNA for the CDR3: TGTGCCAGCAGTTTCCGGGACACGGACCCGGGGGCTTTCTTT. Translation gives CASSFRDTDPGAFF.

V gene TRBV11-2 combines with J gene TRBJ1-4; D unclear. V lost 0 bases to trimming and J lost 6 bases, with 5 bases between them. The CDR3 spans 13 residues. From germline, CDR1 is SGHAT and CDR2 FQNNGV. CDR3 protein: CASSLDLDEKLFF. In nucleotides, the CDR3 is TGTGCCAGCAGCTTAGATCTGGATGAAAAACTGTTTTTT.

The DNA of the CDR3 is TGCGCCAGCAGCTTAGCTAACTATGGCTACACCTTC. This sequence encodes CASSLANYGYTF. The chain employs TRBV5-1 and TRBJ1-2; D ambiguous. This CDR3 region has 12 residues. CDR1 is SGHRS and CDR2 is YFSETQ in the germline V gene. V dropped 2 bases and J dropped 0 bases, with 2 bases sitting between them. The variable domain in full, completed from reference TRBV5-1 and TRBJ1-2, reads KAGVTQTPRYLIKTRGQQVTLSCSPISGHRSVSWYQQTPGQGLQFLFEYFSETQRNKGNFPGRFSGRQFSNSRSEMNVSTLELGDSALYLCASSLANYGYTFGSGTRLTVV.

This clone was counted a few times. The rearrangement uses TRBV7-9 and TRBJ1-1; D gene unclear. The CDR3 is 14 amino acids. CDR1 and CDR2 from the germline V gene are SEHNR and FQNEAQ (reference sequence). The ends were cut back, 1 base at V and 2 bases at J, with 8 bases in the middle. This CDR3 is CASSLEAQNTEAFF. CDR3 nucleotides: TGTGCCAGCAGCTTAGAGGCACAAAACACTGAAGCTTTCTTT.

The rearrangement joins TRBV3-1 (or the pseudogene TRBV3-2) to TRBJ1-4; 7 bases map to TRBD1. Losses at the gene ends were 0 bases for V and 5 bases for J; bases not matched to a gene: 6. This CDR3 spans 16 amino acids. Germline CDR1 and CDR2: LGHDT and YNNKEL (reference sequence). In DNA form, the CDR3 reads TGTGCCAGCAGCCAAGATCTGGTCAGGGGGAATGAAAAACTGTTTTTT. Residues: CASSQDLVRGNEKLFF.

CDR3 sequence (DNA): TGTGCCAGCAGCTCGCCCAAGGGGACCCAGTACTTC. Its protein product is CASSSPKGTQYF. J is TRBJ2-5 and V is TRBV13; no clear D gene. V was cut by 4 bases and J by 7 bases, with 10 bases left in between. The germline gives CDR1 PRHDT, CDR2 FYEKMQ (reference sequence). The CDR3 covers 12 residues.

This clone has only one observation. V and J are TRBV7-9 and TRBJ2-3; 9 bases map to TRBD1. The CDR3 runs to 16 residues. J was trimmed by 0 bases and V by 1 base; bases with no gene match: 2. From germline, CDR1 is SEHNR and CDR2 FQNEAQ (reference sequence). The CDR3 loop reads CASSLGTGASTDTQYF. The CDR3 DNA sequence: TGTGCCAGCAGCTTAGGGACAGGGGCCAGCACAGATACGCAGTATTTT.

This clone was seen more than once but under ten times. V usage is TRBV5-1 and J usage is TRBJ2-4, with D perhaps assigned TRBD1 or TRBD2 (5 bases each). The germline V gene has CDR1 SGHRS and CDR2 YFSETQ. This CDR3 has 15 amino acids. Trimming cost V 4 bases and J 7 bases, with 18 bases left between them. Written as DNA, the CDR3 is TGCGCCAGCAGCGCACCCGGGACGGTGGGGAACATTCAGTACTTC. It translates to CASSAPGTVGNIQYF.

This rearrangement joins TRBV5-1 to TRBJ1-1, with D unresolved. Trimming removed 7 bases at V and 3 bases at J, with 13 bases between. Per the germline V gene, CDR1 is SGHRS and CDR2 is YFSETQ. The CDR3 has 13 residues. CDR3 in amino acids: CASCCMKYTEAFF. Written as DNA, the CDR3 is TGCGCCAGCTGTTGTATGAAGTACACTGAAGCTTTCTTT.

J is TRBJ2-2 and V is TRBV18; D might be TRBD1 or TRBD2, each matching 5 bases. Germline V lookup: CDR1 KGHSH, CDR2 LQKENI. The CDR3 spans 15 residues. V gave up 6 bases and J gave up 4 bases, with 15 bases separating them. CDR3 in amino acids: CASSSGPASTGELFF. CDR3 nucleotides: TGTGCCAGCTCGTCGGGACCCGCGAGCACCGGGGAGCTGTTTTTT. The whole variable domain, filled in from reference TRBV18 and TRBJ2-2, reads NAGVMQNPRHLVRRRGQEARLRCSPMKGHSHVYWYRQLPEEGLKFMVYLQKENIIDESGMPKERFSAEFPKEGPSILRIQQVVRGDSAAYFCASSSGPASTGELFFGEGSRLTVL.

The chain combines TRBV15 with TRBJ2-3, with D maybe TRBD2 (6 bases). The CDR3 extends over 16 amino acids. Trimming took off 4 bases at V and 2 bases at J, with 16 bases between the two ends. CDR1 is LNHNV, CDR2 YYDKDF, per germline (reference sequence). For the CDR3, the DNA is TGTGCCACCAGCACGCGACTAGTTGCGGACACAGATACGCAGTATTTT. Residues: CATSTRLVADTDTQYF.

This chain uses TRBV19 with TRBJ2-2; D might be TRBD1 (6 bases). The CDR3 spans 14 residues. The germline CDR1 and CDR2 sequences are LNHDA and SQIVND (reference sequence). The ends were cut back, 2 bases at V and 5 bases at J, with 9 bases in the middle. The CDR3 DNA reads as TGTGCCAGTAGTATAAACAGGGAGACCGGGGAGCTGTTTTTT. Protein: CASSINRETGELFF.

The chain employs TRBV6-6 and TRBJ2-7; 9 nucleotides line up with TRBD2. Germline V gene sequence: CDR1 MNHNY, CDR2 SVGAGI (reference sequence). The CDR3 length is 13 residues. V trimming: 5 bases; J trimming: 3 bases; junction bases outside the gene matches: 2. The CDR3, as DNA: TGTGCCAGCAGTCTAGCGGGGAACTACGAGCAGTACTTC. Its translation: CASSLAGNYEQYF.

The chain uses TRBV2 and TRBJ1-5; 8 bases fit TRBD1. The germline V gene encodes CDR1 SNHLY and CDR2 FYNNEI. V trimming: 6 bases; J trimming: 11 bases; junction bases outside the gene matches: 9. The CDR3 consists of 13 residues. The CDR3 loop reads CASSGQGMGSQHF. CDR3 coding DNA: TGTGCCAGCAGCGGACAGGGAATGGGGTCCCAGCATTTT.

CDR3 sequence (DNA): TGTGCCAGCAGTTACTCACGACAGGGTACTTTCGATGGCTACACCTTC. Its protein is CASSYSRQGTFDGYTF. The V call is TRBV6-5, the J call TRBJ1-2; TRBD1 agrees at 7 bases. Unmatched junction bases numbered 10, after V lost 0 bases and J lost 6 bases. Germline V lookup: CDR1 MNHEY, CDR2 SVGAGI. The CDR3 runs to 16 residues.

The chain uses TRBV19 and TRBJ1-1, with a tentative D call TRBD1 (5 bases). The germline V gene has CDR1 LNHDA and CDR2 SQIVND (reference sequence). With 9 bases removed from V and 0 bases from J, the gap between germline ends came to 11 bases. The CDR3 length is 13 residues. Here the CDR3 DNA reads TGTGCCAGCCGACAGAACCTGAACACTGAAGCTTTCTTT. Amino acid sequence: CASRQNLNTEAFF.

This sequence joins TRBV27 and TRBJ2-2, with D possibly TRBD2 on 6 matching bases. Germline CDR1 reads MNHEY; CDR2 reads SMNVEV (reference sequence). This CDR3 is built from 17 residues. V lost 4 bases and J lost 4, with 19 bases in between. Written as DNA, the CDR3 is TGTGCCAGCAGTTCACCTAGTCGGGGGAAAGGCACCGGGGAGCTGTTTTTT. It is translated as CASSSPSRGKGTGELFF.

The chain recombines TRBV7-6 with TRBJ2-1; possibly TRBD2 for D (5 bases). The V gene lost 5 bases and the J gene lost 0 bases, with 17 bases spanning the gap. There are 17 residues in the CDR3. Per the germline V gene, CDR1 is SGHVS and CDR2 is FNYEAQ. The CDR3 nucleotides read TGTGCCAGCAGCCTCAGGACTTATATGAGCTCCTACAATGAGCAGTTCTTC. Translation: CASSLRTYMSSYNEQFF. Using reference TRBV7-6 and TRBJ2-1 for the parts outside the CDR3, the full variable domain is GAGVSQSPRYKVTKRGQDVALRCDPISGHVSLYWYRQALGQGPEFLTYFNYEAQQDKSGLPNDRFSAERPEGSISTLTIQRTEQRDSAMYRCASSLRTYMSSYNEQFFGPGTRLTVL.

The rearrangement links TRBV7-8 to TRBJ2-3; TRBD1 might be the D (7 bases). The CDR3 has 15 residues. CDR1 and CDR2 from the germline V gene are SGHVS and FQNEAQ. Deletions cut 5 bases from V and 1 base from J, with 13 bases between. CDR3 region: CASSPGGGGTDTQYF. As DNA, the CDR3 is TGTGCCAGCAGCCCAGGGGGAGGTGGCACAGATACGCAGTATTTT.

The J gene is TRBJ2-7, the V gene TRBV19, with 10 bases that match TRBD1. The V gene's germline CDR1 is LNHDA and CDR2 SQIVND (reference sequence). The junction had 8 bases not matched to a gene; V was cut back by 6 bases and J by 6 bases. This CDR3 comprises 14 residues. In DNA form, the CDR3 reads TGTGCCAGTAGCGACAGGGGGCAACGGACCGAGCAGTACTTC. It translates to CASSDRGQRTEQYF. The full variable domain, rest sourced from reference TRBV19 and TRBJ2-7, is DGGITQSPKYLFRKEGQNVTLSCEQNLNHDAMYWYRQDPGQGLRLIYYSQIVNDFQKGDIAEGYSVSREKKESFPLTVTSAQKNPTAFYLCASSDRGQRTEQYFGPGTRLTVT.

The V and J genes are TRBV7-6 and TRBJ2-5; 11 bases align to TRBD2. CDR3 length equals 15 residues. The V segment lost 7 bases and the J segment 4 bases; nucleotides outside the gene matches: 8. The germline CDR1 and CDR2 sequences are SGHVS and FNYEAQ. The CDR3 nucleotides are TGTGCCAGCAAAGACAATAGCGGGAGGGGAGAGACCCAGTACTTC. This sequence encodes CASKDNSGRGETQYF.

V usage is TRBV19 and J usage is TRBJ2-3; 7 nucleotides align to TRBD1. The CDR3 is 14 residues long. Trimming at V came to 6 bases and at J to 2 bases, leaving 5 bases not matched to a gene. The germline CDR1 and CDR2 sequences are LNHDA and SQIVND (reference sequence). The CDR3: CASRPQGPTDTQYF. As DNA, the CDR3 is TGTGCCAGTAGACCACAGGGGCCCACAGATACGCAGTATTTT.

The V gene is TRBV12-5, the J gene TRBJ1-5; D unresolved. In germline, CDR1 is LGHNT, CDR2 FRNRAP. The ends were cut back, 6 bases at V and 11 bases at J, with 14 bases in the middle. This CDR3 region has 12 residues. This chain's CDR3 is CASGDLMRTQHF. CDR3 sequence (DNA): TGTGCTAGTGGAGACCTAATGAGGACCCAGCATTTT.

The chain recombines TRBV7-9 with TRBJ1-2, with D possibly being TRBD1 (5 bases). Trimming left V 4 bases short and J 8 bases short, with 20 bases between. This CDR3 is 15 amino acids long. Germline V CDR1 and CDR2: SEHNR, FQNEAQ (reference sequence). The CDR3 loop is CASSYRDSDSGGYTF. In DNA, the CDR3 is TGTGCCAGCAGCTATCGGGACTCAGACTCAGGGGGCTACACCTTC.

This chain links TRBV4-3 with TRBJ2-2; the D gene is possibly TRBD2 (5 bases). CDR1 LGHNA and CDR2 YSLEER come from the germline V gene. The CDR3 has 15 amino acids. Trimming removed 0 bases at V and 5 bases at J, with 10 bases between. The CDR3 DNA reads TGCGCCAGCAGCCAAGATGCCGGGGTAACCGGGGAGCTGTTTTTT. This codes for CASSQDAGVTGELFF.

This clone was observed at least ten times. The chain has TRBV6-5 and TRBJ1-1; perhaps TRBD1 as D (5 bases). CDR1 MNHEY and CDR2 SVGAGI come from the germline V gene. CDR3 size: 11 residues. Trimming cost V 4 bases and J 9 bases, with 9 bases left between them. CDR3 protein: CASSSSGKAFF. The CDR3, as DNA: TGTGCCAGCAGTTCTTCAGGGAAAGCTTTCTTT.

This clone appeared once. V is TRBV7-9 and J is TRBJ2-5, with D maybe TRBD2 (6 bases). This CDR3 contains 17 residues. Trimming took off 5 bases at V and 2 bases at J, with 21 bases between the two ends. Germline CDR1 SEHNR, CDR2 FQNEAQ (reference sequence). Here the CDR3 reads CASSGTRRRRGQETQYF. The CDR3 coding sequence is TGTGCCAGCAGCGGGACTCGGCGCAGGAGGGGACAAGAGACCCAGTACTTC.

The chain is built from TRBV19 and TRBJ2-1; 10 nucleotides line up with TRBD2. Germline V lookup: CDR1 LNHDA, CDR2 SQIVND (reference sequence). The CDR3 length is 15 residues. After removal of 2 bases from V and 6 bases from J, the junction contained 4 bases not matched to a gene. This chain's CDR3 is CASSISSGRSNEQFF. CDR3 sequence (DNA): TGTGCCAGTAGTATATCTAGCGGGAGAAGCAATGAGCAGTTCTTC.